The clone carrying this T cell receptor (beta chain) was recorded many times. The data originate from a study of early T cells in non-severe SARS-CoV-2 infection. The CDR3 spans 13 residues. Germline CDR1 reads DFQATT; CDR2 reads SNEGSKA (reference sequence). V was clipped by 1 base and J by 4 bases, with 9 bases between them. TCRdb reanalysed the 5' RACE reads using MiXCR and keeps one entry per CDR3 protein. This sample has fewer than 30,000 distinct CDR3 sequences, with roughly 4.2% found just once. The sequenced sample consisted of whole blood. This clonotype originated in an adult who was a healthcare worker with PCR-confirmed SARS-CoV-2 infection or an uninfected control (not recorded which). The chain links TRBV20-1 to TRBJ2-3, with TRBD2 as a possible D gene (6 bases). In DNA form, the CDR3 reads TGCAGTGCTAGAGTGGGGGGATCAGATACGCAGTATTTT. Amino acid sequence: CSARVGGSDTQYF.